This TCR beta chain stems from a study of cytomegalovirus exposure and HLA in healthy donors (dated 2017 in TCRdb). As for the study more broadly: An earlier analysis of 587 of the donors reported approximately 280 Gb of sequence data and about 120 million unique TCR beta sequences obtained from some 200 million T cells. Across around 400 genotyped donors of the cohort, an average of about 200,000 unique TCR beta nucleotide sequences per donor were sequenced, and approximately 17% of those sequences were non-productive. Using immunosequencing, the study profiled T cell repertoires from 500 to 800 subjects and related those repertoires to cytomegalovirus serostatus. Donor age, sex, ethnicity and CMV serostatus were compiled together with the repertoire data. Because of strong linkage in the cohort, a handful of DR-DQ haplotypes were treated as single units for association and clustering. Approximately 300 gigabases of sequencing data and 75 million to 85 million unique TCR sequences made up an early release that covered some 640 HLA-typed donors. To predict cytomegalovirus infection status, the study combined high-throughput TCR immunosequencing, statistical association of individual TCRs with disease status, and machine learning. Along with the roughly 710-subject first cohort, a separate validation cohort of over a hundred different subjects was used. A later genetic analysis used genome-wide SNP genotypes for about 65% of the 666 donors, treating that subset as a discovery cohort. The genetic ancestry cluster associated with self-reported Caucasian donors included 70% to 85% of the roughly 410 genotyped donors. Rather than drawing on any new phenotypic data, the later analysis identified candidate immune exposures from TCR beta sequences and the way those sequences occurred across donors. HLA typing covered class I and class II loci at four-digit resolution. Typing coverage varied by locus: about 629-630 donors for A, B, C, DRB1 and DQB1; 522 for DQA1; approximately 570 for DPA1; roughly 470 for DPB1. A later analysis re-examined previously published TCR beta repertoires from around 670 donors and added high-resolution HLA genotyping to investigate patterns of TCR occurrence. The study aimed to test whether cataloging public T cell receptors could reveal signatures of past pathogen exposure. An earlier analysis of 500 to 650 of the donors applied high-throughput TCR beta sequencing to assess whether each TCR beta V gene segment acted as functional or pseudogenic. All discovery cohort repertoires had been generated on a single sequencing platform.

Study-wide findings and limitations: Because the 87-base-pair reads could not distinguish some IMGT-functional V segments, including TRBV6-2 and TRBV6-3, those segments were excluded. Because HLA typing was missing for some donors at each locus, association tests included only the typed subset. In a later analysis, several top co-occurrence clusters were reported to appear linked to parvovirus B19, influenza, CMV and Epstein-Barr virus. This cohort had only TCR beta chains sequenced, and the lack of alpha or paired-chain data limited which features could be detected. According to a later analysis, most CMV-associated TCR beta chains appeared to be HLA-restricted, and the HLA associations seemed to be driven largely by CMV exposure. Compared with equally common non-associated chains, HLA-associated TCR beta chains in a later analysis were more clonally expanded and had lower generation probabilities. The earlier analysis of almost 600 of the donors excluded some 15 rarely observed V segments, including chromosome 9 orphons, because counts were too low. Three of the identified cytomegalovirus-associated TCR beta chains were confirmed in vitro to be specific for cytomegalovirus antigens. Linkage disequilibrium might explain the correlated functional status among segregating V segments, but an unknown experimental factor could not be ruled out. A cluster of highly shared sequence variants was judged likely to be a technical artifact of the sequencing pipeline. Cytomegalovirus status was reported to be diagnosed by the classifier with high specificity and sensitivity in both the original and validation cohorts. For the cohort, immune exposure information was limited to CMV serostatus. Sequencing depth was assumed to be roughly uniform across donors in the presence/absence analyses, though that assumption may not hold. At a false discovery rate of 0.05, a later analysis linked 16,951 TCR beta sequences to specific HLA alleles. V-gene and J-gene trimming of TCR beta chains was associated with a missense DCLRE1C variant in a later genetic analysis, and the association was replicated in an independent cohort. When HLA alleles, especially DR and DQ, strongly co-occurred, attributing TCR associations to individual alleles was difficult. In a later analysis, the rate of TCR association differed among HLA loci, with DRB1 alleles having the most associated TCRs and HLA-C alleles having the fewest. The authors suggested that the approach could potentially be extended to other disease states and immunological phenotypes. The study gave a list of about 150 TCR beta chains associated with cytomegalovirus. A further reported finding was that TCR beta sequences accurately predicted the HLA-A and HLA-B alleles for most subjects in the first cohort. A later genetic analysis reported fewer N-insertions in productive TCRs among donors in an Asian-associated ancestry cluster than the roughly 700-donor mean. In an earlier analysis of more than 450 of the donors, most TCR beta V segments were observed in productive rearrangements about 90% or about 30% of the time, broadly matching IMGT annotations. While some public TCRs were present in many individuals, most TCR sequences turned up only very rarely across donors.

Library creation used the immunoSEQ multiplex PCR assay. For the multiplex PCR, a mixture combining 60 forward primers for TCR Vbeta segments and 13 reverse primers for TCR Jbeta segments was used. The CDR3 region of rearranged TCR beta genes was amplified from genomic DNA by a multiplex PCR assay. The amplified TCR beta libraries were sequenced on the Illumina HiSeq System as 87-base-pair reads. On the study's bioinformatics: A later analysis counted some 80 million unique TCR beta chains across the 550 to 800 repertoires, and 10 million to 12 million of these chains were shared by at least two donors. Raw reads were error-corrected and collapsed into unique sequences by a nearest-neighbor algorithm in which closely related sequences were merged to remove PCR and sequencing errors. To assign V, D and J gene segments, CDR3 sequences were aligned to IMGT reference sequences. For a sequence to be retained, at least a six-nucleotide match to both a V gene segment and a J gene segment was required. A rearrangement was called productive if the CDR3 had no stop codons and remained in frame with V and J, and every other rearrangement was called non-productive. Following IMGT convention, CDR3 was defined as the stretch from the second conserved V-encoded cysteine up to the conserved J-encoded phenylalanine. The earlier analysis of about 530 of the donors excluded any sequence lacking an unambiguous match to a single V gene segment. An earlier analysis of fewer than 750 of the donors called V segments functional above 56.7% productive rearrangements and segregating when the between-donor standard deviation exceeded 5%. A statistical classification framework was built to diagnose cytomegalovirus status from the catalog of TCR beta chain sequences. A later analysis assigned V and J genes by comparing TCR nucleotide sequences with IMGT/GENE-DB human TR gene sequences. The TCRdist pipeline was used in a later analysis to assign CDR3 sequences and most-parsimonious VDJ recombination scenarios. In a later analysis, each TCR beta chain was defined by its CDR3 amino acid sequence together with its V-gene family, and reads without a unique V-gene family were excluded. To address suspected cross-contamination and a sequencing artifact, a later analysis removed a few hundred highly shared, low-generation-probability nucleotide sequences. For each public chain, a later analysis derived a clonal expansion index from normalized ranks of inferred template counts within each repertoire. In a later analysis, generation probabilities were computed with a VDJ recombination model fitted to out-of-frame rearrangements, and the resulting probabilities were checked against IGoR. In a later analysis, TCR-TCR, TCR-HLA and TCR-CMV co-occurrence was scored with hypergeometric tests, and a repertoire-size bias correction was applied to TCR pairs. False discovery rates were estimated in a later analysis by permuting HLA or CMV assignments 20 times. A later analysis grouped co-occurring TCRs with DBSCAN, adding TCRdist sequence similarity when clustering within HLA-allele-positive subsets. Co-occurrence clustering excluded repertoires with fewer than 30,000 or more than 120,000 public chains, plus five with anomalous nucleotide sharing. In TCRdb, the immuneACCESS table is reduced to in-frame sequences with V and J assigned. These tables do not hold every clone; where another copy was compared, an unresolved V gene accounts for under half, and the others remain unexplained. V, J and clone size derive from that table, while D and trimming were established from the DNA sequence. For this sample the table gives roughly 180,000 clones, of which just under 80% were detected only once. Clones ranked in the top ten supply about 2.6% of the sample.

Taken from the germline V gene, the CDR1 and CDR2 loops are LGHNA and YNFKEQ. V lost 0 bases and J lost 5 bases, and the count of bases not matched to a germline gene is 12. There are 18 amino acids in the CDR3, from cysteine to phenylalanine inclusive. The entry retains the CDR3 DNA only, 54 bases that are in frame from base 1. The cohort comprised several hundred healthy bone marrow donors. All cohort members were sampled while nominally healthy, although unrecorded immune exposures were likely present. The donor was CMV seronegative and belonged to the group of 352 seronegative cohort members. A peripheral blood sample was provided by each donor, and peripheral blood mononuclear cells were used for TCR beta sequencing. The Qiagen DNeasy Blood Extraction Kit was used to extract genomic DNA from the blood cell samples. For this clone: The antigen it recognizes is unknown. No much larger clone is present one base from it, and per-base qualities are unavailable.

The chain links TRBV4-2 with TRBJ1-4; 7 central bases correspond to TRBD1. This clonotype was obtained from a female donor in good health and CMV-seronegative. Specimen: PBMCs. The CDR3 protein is CASSQEIPRAGGNEKLFF. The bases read TGTGCCAGCAGCCAAGAAATCCCTCGGGCAGGGGGAAATGAAAAACTGTTTTTT.